This T cell receptor beta chain was observed in a study of Ad26.COV2.S vaccination and SARS-CoV-2 variants. Study summary: Intramuscularly, Ad26.COV2.S was given either once or twice, 56 days apart.

The protocol was immunoSEQ multiplex PCR, while the TCRdb copy is restricted to in-frame clones and leaves out a portion. The data show some 340,000 clones, 70% to 90% seen once. The table lists this clone with a few counts. As to treatment: around 19 received Ad26.COV2.S at low or high dose, single or two shots; a few received placebo; per-sample allocation not given. At day 63 after the first vaccine or placebo injection, samples were drawn. Germline values: CDR1 SGHVS, CDR2 FNYEAQ. Between the trimmed V and J ends, which lost 0 bases and 0 bases, there was a span of 3 bases. CDR3 length: 15 residues.

The chain uses TRBV7-6 and TRBJ2-6, with D unclear. This specimen was peripheral blood, taken in a trial of Ad26.COV2.S vaccine versus placebo. The receptor was isolated from a person aged 18-60 years who received the Ad26.COV2.S COVID-19 vaccine or a placebo. The CDR3 loop reads CASSLALSGANVLTF. The CDR3 DNA follows: TGTGCCAGCAGCTTAGCGCTCTCTGGGGCCAACGTCCTGACTTTC.